This T cell receptor (beta chain) was documented in a study of blood T cells in healthy people across ages. The overall study: In model experiments, template switching was able to capture about one barcoded beta molecule for every two T cells that were present. General study findings and limits: Unsorted PBMCs blocked a conclusive comparison of naive and antigen-experienced cells.

Each donor's blood draw was roughly 10 milliliters of peripheral blood. The authors extracted at least 6 micrograms of total RNA per sample. A J-beta primer mix and a sample-barcoded 5' primer were used in a second PCR of about 7 to 12 cycles. One entry per CDR3 protein, called by TCRdb with MiXCR from the 5' RACE reads. The sample records just under 900,000 distinct CDR3 sequences, 29% being singletons. Worth noting for this clonotype: Its antigen is not known.

Germline V CDR1 and CDR2: LGHNA, YSLEER. The CDR3 sequence is 17 residues long. The V gene is TRBV4-3, the J gene TRBJ2-4; perhaps TRBD2 as D (7 bases). With the DNA end fitting TRBJ2-1 better, the J assignment may be wrong. The receptor comes from a woman older than 75 in good health. Sequencing was performed on blood. Written as DNA, the CDR3 is TGCGCCAGCAGCCAAGATGCCCGGGGGGCGGCCAAAAACATTCAGTTCTTC. This translates into CASSQDARGAAKNIQFF.